The clone carrying this TCR beta chain has ten or more counts. The data belong to a study of T cells in Graves' hyperthyroidism and ophthalmopathy. CDR1 and CDR2 from the germline V gene are SNHLY and FYNNEI. V was trimmed by 7 bases and J by 5 bases, leaving 14 bases between them. The CDR3 consists of 13 residues. Regions amplified from RNA transcripts were the TCR beta CDR3 regions. HTBI primers were used for first-round RT-PCR of the TCR CDR3. TCRdb re-analysed the multiplex PCR reads in MiXCR, keeping a single row per CDR3 protein. The sample carries some 570,000 distinct CDR3 sequences, 13% to 15% recorded once. Inclusion characteristics of ophthalmopathy patients comprised a Clinical Activity Score of at least 3, a NOSPECS grade of at least 4, and duration under 3 months.

Sequenced material: blood. The chain recombines TRBV2 with TRBJ2-5; D possibly corresponds to TRBD1 (6 bases). This sequence originates from a young woman with Graves' ophthalmopathy. The chain's CDR3 is CASTNYREETQYF. The CDR3 region has the DNA TGTGCCAGCACGAATTACAGGGAGGAGACCCAGTACTTC. Combining the CDR3 with reference TRBV2 and TRBJ2-5 gives the whole variable domain EPEVTQTPSHQVTQMGQEVILRCVPISNHLYFYWYRQILGQKVEFLVSFYNNEISEKSEIFDDQFSVERPDGSNFTLKIRSTKLEDSAMYFCASTNYREETQYFGPGTRLLVL.